The 32 T cell receptor beta chains listed next were all sequenced from one sample in a study of cytomegalovirus exposure and HLA in healthy donors. Amplification used 60 Vbeta primers and 13 Jbeta primers. TCRdb's table, derived via immunoSEQ multiplex PCR, lists solely in-frame clones and lacks some. Counted here are a few hundred thousand clones, about 83% occurring once; the ten biggest clones make up 1.5% to 2%. Sequencing was done on a sample of PBMCs. The origin of the receptors is a middle-aged woman in good health and CMV-seropositive.

The chain combines TRBV6-1 with TRBJ2-1, with a weak D call TRBD1 (6 bases). Looked up from germline, CDR1 is MNHNS and CDR2 is SASEGT. This CDR3 spans 12 amino acids. Deletions cut 4 bases from V and 15 bases from J, with 16 bases between. CDR3 loop: CASSVRQGPWFF. The CDR3 DNA is TGTGCCAGCAGTGTGCGGCAGGGGCCCTGGTTCTTC.

The gene calls are TRBV19 and TRBJ1-4, with TRBD1 as a possible D gene (6 bases). The CDR3 is made up of 14 amino acids. The V gene's germline CDR1 is LNHDA and CDR2 SQIVND (reference sequence). V dropped 3 bases and J dropped 10 bases, with 15 bases sitting between them. The CDR3 nucleotides read TGTGCCAGTAGTATGGGGGCCAGTTTTCCAAAACTGTTTTTT. Translation: CASSMGASFPKLFF.

CDR3 sequence: CASSWAGDSTDTQYF. Here the CDR3 DNA reads TGTGCCAGCAGTTGGGCGGGGGATAGCACAGATACGCAGTATTTT. The chain couples TRBV27 to TRBJ2-3, with 7 nucleotides matching TRBD2. CDR1 and CDR2 (germline): MNHEY, SMNVEV (reference sequence). The CDR3 length is 15 residues. Trimming took 4 bases from V and 0 from J; bases not matched to a gene: 4.

V is TRBV30 and J is TRBJ2-3; D is ambiguous. CDR3 size: 15 residues. Trimming shortened V by 4 bases and J by 2 bases, and 16 bases separated the two germline ends. Looked up from germline, CDR1 is GTSNPN and CDR2 is SVGIG (reference sequence). DNA for the CDR3: TGTGCCTGGAACTTGCGGAGTCTCACCACAGATACGCAGTATTTT. Translating gives CAWNLRSLTTDTQYF.

V is TRBV9 and J is TRBJ1-5, with D tentatively TRBD1 (5 bases). The germline CDR1 and CDR2 sequences are SGDLS and YYNGEE. The V and J ends lost 4 bases and 3 bases respectively, with 14 bases between them. This CDR3 contains 15 residues. The CDR3 region has the DNA TGTGCCAGCAGCCCAGCCGGGGGGACCAATCAGCCCCAGCATTTT. Its translation is CASSPAGGTNQPQHF.

This chain links TRBV5-1 with TRBJ2-7, with a weak D call TRBD2 (5 bases). The CDR3 runs to 15 residues. Trimming cost V 4 bases and J 6 bases, with 20 bases left between them. Germline CDR1 reads SGHRS; CDR2 reads YFSETQ. CDR3 sequence reads: CASSLVGLGSGEQYF. CDR3 sequence (DNA): TGCGCCAGCAGCCTGGTAGGACTGGGAAGTGGCGAGCAGTACTTC.

The chain recombines TRBV7-8 with TRBJ1-2, with D hard to call. V was pared by 3 bases and J by 4 bases, with 15 bases between. The CDR3 length is 15 residues. Germline V CDR1 and CDR2: SGHVS, FQNEAQ. The CDR3 loop is CASSFAAASAYGYTF. CDR3 nucleotides: TGTGCCAGCAGCTTTGCGGCGGCCTCGGCCTATGGCTACACCTTC.

This chain uses TRBV4-3 with TRBJ2-1, with D possibly TRBD2 on 5 matching bases. Germline CDR1 and CDR2: LGHNA and YSLEER. The length of the CDR3 is 12 residues. V was cut by 3 bases and J by 9 bases, with 9 bases left in between. The CDR3 bases are TGCGCCAGCAGCCAGCTAGGAGGTGAGCAGTTCTTC. Translating it yields CASSQLGGEQFF.

The chain joins TRBV19 to TRBJ2-2, with D hard to call. The germline V and J ends were trimmed by 6 bases and 1 base, with 9 bases remaining between them. Germline V gene lookup returns CDR1 LNHDA and CDR2 SQIVND (reference sequence). CDR3 length: 14 amino acids. As DNA, the CDR3 is TGTGCCAGTAGCCTCCTAGGGAACACCGGGGAGCTGTTTTTT. Amino acid sequence: CASSLLGNTGELFF.

The chain has TRBV28 and TRBJ2-7, with 10 bases aligning to TRBD2. Looked up from germline, CDR1 is MDHEN and CDR2 is SYDVKM. Trimming removed 2 bases from V and 7 bases from J; junction bases left unmatched: 8. The CDR3 length is 15 residues. DNA of the CDR3: TGTGCCAGCAGTTTAGGGCTAGCGGGAGCGGGAGAGCAGTACTTC. It yields the protein CASSLGLAGAGEQYF.

V gene TRBV11-2 combines with J gene TRBJ2-7; a possible D gene is TRBD1 (5 bases). Germline-derived CDR1 and CDR2 are SGHAT and FQNNGV. This CDR3 has 14 residues. Trimming removed 5 bases from V and 1 base from J, with 12 bases in between. CDR3 protein: CASSSQGRSYEQYF. For the CDR3, the DNA is TGTGCCAGCAGCAGCCAGGGCAGGTCCTACGAGCAGTACTTC.

The chain couples TRBV28 to TRBJ2-3, with 10 bases aligning to TRBD2. V shed 5 bases and J 6 bases; nucleotides not matched to a gene: 11. This CDR3 comprises 16 residues. CDR1 and CDR2 (germline): MDHEN, SYDVKM. CDR3 protein: CASSEPSGSPVDTQYF. The CDR3 DNA reads TGTGCCAGCAGTGAACCTAGCGGGAGCCCCGTGGATACGCAGTATTTT.

The chain combines TRBV7-9 with TRBJ1-3; D is unresolved. The CDR3 extends over 13 amino acids. Trimming pared 2 bases from V and 4 bases from J, leaving 6 bases between. Per germline, CDR1 SEHNR and CDR2 FQNEAQ (reference sequence). The CDR3 DNA reads TGTGCCAGCAGCTTACAACAGGGAAACACCATATATTTT. Translating gives CASSLQQGNTIYF.

J is TRBJ2-1 and V is TRBV11-1, with 8 bases identical to TRBD2. J lost 2 bases, V lost 1 base, and 1 base had no gene match. The CDR3 spans 15 residues. CDR1 SGHAT and CDR2 FQDESV come from the germline V gene (reference sequence). The CDR3 DNA sequence: TGTGCCAGCAGCTTAGATAGCGGGACCTACAATGAGCAGTTCTTC. Its protein is CASSLDSGTYNEQFF.

The chain combines TRBV9 with TRBJ2-5; 10 nucleotides agree with TRBD2. There are 15 residues in the CDR3. CDR1 and CDR2 (germline): SGDLS, YYNGEE. V dropped 3 bases and J dropped 3; count of bases not matched to a gene: 5. The CDR3 DNA is TGTGCCAGCAGCGAGAGCGGGAGGGTCGAAGAGACCCAGTACTTC. Protein product: CASSESGRVEETQYF.

The chain employs TRBV28 and TRBJ2-7; 12 bases align to TRBD2. Germline CDR1 reads MDHEN; CDR2 reads SYDVKM. CDR3 length: 15 residues. V shed 5 bases and J 6 bases; nucleotides not matched to a gene: 8. DNA of the CDR3: TGTGCCAGCAGTCTCGTGACTAGCGGGAGAGGCGAGCAGTACTTC. Translation gives CASSLVTSGRGEQYF.

The chain has TRBV30 and TRBJ2-5, with D tentatively TRBD2 (7 bases). The CDR3 consists of 15 residues. Germline CDR1 and CDR2: GTSNPN and SVGIG (reference sequence). The ends were cut back, 2 bases at V and 6 bases at J, with 19 bases in the middle. CDR3 region: CAWSKGEGKGKTQYF. The CDR3 region has the DNA TGTGCCTGGAGTAAGGGGGAGGGAAAGGGGAAGACCCAGTACTTC.

This clone was observed once. This rearrangement joins TRBV19 to TRBJ1-5; 11 bases line up with TRBD1. This CDR3 contains 15 residues. J was trimmed by 4 bases and V by 6 bases; bases with no gene match: 5. Germline V CDR1 and CDR2: LNHDA, SQIVND (reference sequence). CDR3 sequence (DNA): TGTGCCAGTAGGGGGGGGACAGGGGGAAATCAGCCCCAGCATTTT. This gives the protein CASRGGTGGNQPQHF.

The chain links TRBV30 to TRBJ1-1; 7 nucleotides agree with TRBD1. This CDR3 has 15 amino acids. The V gene end was trimmed by 2 bases and the J gene end by 1 base; junction bases not matched to a gene: 7. Germline CDR1 reads GTSNPN; CDR2 reads SVGIG (reference sequence). CDR3 amino acids: CAWSRPGTANTEAFF. The CDR3 bases are TGTGCCTGGAGTAGACCCGGGACAGCGAACACTGAAGCTTTCTTT. The full variable domain, completed using reference TRBV30 and TRBJ1-1, is SQTIHQWPATLVQPVGSPLSLECTVEGTSNPNLYWYRQAAGRGLQLLFYSVGIGQISSEVPQNLSASRPQDRQFILSSKKLLLSDSGFYLCAWSRPGTANTEAFFGQGTRLTVV.

The gene calls are TRBV5-4 and TRBJ2-5; a weak D match, TRBD1 (8 bases). V lost 4 bases to trimming and J lost 3 bases, with 13 bases between them. Germline CDR1 and CDR2: SGHNT and YYREEE (reference sequence). There are 14 residues in the CDR3. CDR3 loop: CASSRTGGEETQYF. The CDR3 DNA reads TGTGCCAGCAGCCGTACAGGGGGGGAAGAGACCCAGTACTTC.

This rearrangement joins TRBV10-3 to TRBJ2-3; TRBD2 is a possible D gene (6 bases). V was trimmed by 9 bases and J by 4 bases, leaving 20 bases between them. Germline values: CDR1 ENHRY, CDR2 SYGVKD. CDR3 length: 15 residues. The CDR3 bases are TGTGCCATTGGAGCGGGTCAGGTTGAGGCAGATACGCAGTATTTT. Its translation is CAIGAGQVEADTQYF.

This sequence joins TRBV5-1 and TRBJ2-5; TRBD2 matches at 8 bases. The CDR3 totals 16 residues. Germline CDR1 and CDR2: SGHRS and YFSETQ. V shed 5 bases, J shed 5 bases, and the junction held 14 bases outside the gene matches. Here the CDR3 DNA reads TGCGCCAGCAGGGGCACAGCGGGGGTCTCGGTGGAGACCCAGTACTTC. Translated: CASRGTAGVSVETQYF. Looking up the rest from reference TRBV5-1 and TRBJ2-5 gives the full variable domain: KAGVTQTPRYLIKTRGQQVTLSCSPISGHRSVSWYQQTPGQGLQFLFEYFSETQRNKGNFPGRFSGRQFSNSRSEMNVSTLELGDSALYLCASRGTAGVSVETQYFGPGTRLLVL.

As to this clone: The same CDR3 can be traced to other DNA sequences in this sample. The rearrangement joins TRBV28 to TRBJ2-1; TRBD2 agrees at 12 bases. The germline CDR1 and CDR2 sequences are MDHEN and SYDVKM. V trimming: 6 bases; J trimming: 7 bases; junction bases outside the gene matches: 7. The CDR3 spans 15 residues. For the CDR3, the DNA is TGTGCCAGCAGCCCCGGGACTAGCGGGTCAAATGAGCAGTTCTTC. Amino acids: CASSPGTSGSNEQFF.

This sequence joins TRBV7-6 and TRBJ2-5; 8 positions agree with TRBD2. The CDR3 loop spans 14 amino acids. After removal of 1 base from V and 4 bases from J, the junction contained 2 bases not matched to a gene. CDR1 and CDR2 (germline): SGHVS, FNYEAQ. CDR3 amino acids: CASSLVAGTETQYF. CDR3 in DNA: TGTGCCAGCAGCTTAGTAGCGGGAACAGAGACCCAGTACTTC.

This chain connects TRBV29-1 to TRBJ1-1; D gene uncertain. The V gene lost 4 bases and the J gene lost 3 bases, with 3 bases spanning the gap. This CDR3 spans 10 amino acids. CDR1 and CDR2 from the germline V gene are SQVTM and ANQGSEA. The DNA of the CDR3 is TGCAGCGTTGGCGACACTGAAGCTTTCTTT. Amino acid sequence: CSVGDTEAFF.

In nucleotides, the CDR3 is TGTGCCAGCAGCTTAGGAGACAGCACATATAGCAATCAGCCCCAGCATTTT. Its translation is CASSLGDSTYSNQPQHF. This chain connects TRBV7-2 to TRBJ1-5; possibly TRBD1 for D (5 bases). From germline, CDR1 is SGHTA and CDR2 FQGNSA. The CDR3 length is 17 residues. Trimming pared 1 base from V and 0 bases from J, leaving 13 bases between.

The rearrangement links TRBV9 to TRBJ2-7, with TRBD2 as a possible D gene (6 bases). Germline CDR1 SGDLS, CDR2 YYNGEE. Trimming shortened V by 4 bases and J by 5 bases, and 16 bases separated the two germline ends. The CDR3 has 14 amino acids. CDR3 nucleotide sequence: TGTGCCAGCAGCTCCGTGGGGGGACCCGACGAGCAGTACTTC. It yields the protein CASSSVGGPDEQYF.

V is TRBV2 and J is TRBJ1-2; TRBD1 might be the D (6 bases). Germline assignment: CDR1 SNHLY and CDR2 FYNNEI. The CDR3 spans 17 residues. Trimming left V 5 bases short and J 0 bases short, with 19 bases between. CDR3: CASSIKGGAGANYGYTF. Written as DNA, the CDR3 is TGTGCCAGCAGTATAAAGGGGGGGGCTGGAGCTAACTATGGCTACACCTTC.

This clone was detected only a few times. The V call is TRBV10-3, the J call TRBJ2-1, with 7 positions matching TRBD2. Germline V CDR1 and CDR2: ENHRY, SYGVKD. This CDR3 has 14 residues. V dropped 2 bases and J dropped 7; count of bases not matched to a gene: 5. CDR3 nucleotide sequence: TGTGCCATCAGTGAGCGCGGGAGTTTGAATGAGCAGTTCTTC. It codes for CAISERGSLNEQFF.

The chain links TRBV7-2 to TRBJ2-7; 13 bases agree with TRBD2. The CDR3 length is 16 residues. The germline gives CDR1 SGHTA, CDR2 FQGNSA. The trim removed 0 bases at V and 4 bases at J, leaving 3 bases unmatched. The CDR3 spells CASSLAGTSGTYEQYF. The CDR3 DNA is TGTGCCAGCAGCTTAGCCGGGACTAGCGGGACTTACGAGCAGTACTTC.

J is TRBJ1-2 and V is TRBV5-1, with no clear D. This CDR3 spans 14 amino acids. Trimming cost V 2 bases and J 7 bases, with 15 bases left between them. Looked up from germline, CDR1 is SGHRS and CDR2 is YFSETQ. CDR3 nucleotide sequence: TGCGCCAGCAGCTTACCTCTTGGCCCAGGTGGCTACACCTTC. Residues: CASSLPLGPGGYTF.

The chain couples TRBV13 to TRBJ2-7, with 8 bases identical to TRBD1. Germline V gene data show CDR1 as PRHDT and CDR2 as FYEKMQ (reference sequence). The V segment lost 2 bases and the J segment 1 base; nucleotides outside the gene matches: 7. The CDR3 spans 16 residues. The CDR3 DNA follows: TGTGCCAGCAGCTTAACGGACAGGGAGAAATCCTACGAGCAGTACTTC. This sequence encodes CASSLTDREKSYEQYF.